This T cell receptor (beta chain) was sequenced during a study of OX40 agonist ivuxolimab in advanced cancers. With regard to this clone: What it binds is not known.

J gave up 8 bases and V 6 bases, and 5 bases lay outside the gene matches. The CDR3 runs to 14 residues. CDR1 MNHEY and CDR2 SVGAGI come from the germline V gene. Repertoires were generated with immunoSEQ multiplex PCR, while TCRdb's copy carries only in-frame clones and drops some. The sample holds roughly 80,000 clones, approximately 83% seen once. Study-wide findings and caveats: Fewer expanded clones were found on average in CD4+ than in CD8+ T cells.

The specimen comprised CD4+ or CD8+ T cells sorted from blood, sampled in a trial of the OX40 agonist ivuxolimab. The rearrangement uses TRBV6-5 and TRBJ1-4, with 11 nucleotides matching TRBD1. The origin of this receptor is an adult with an advanced solid tumor such as melanoma, head and neck, liver or kidney cancer. CDR3 nucleotide sequence: TGTGCCAGCAGAACCGGGACAGGGGGAGAAAAACTGTTTTTT. As protein: CASRTGTGGEKLFF.